The 11 T cell receptor beta chains in this list originate from one sample, sequenced in a study of shared clonotypes between healthy human individuals. Using immunoSEQ multiplex PCR, the repertoire was profiled, and TCRdb retains in-frame clones only, with some absent. This sample yields millions of clones, of which over 85% are seen a single time; approximately 0.13% belongs to the top ten. The specimen was naive CD4+ T cells sorted from blood. Subset defined: CD45RA+ positively selected. The receptor source for this set is a man between 18 and 35 years old in good health.

The chain uses TRBV5-1 and TRBJ2-5; TRBD2 matches 7 bases. The CDR3 runs to 14 residues. Trimming removed 4 bases from V and 4 bases from J; junction bases left unmatched: 7. Germline assignment: CDR1 SGHRS and CDR2 YFSETQ. DNA for the CDR3: TGCGCCAGCAGCGGGGGGACTACCGGAGAGACCCAGTACTTC. Residues: CASSGGTTGETQYF.

In the case of this clone: Other DNA sequences in the sample encode the same CDR3. This chain connects TRBV2 to TRBJ1-5; 7 bases agree with TRBD1. Germline CDR1 reads SNHLY; CDR2 reads FYNNEI. V was pared by 4 bases and J by 4 bases, with 4 bases of the junction left unmatched. CDR3 size: 14 residues. The CDR3 region is CASSGQGVNQPQHF. CDR3 nucleotides: TGTGCCAGCAGTGGACAGGGTGTAAATCAGCCCCAGCATTTT.

The chain recombines TRBV19 with TRBJ2-4, with a possible D match to TRBD2 (5 bases). Germline CDR1 and CDR2: LNHDA and SQIVND (reference sequence). This CDR3 has 15 residues. Trimming cost V 4 bases and J 6 bases, with 16 bases left between them. The DNA for the CDR3 is TGTGCCAGTAGTACCCTTATGACTGCGGGAAACATTCAGTACTTC. Protein product: CASSTLMTAGNIQYF.

The chain uses TRBV6-1 and TRBJ1-2; 8 positions agree with TRBD1. Germline lookup yields CDR1 MNHNS and CDR2 SASEGT. The CDR3 has 15 residues. The V and J ends lost 7 bases and 2 bases, in that order; junction bases with no gene match: 9. The CDR3 nucleotides are TGTGCCAGCATGAAGATGACAGGGGACAACTATGGCTACACCTTC. Its translation: CASMKMTGDNYGYTF.

A remark on this clone: The junction shows a germline mismatch at one end, possibly a read error. The chain recombines TRBV6-5 with TRBJ1-4, with D perhaps TRBD1 (5 bases). This CDR3 contains 14 residues. Germline CDR1 reads MNHEY; CDR2 reads SVGAGI. CDR3 nucleotide sequence: TGTGCCAGCAGTTATTCTGGAGTACAGGAAAATCTGTTTTTT. Its protein is CASSYSGVQENLFF.

The chain has TRBV30 and TRBJ2-1, with D maybe TRBD2 (6 bases). The CDR3 runs to 16 residues. Trimming removed 0 bases from V and 3 bases from J, with 15 bases in between. CDR1 and CDR2 (germline): GTSNPN, SVGIG (reference sequence). CDR3 nucleotides: TGTGCCTGGAGTGTACGAATAGCGACTAGCTACAATGAGCAGTTCTTC. Residues: CAWSVRIATSYNEQFF.

About this clone: Other nucleotide sequences from this sample produce the same CDR3. This chain joins TRBV4-3 and TRBJ1-5; D uncertain. Per germline, CDR1 LGHNA and CDR2 YSLEER. The CDR3 extends over 15 amino acids. V lost 0 bases, J lost 1 base, and 7 bases lay in between. DNA of the CDR3: TGCGCCAGCAGCCAAGATGCTCGGAGCAATCAGCCCCAGCATTTT. It translates to CASSQDARSNQPQHF.

This chain connects TRBV28 to TRBJ1-6, with unresolved D. The CDR3 spans 17 residues. CDR1 and CDR2 from the germline V gene are MDHEN and SYDVKM. V lost 4 bases and J 1 base, leaving 14 bases between the germline ends. CDR3 residues: CASSSGIGRSYNSPLHF. The CDR3 DNA is TGTGCCAGCAGTTCTGGGATTGGTCGGTCCTATAATTCACCCCTCCACTTT.

This sequence joins TRBV5-5 and TRBJ2-3; 7 bases line up with TRBD2. CDR3 length: 17 residues. Germline V gene sequence: CDR1 SGHKS, CDR2 YYEKEE (reference sequence). V was clipped by 0 bases and J by 4 bases; unmatched bases: 11. The CDR3 spells CASSLGRGEGGSDTQYF. Here the CDR3 DNA reads TGTGCCAGCAGCTTGGGGAGAGGGGAGGGCGGGTCAGATACGCAGTATTTT. The full variable domain, completed using reference TRBV5-5 and TRBJ2-3, is DAGVTQSPTHLIKTRGQQVTLRCSPISGHKSVSWYQQVLGQGPQFIFQYYEKEERGRGNFPDRFSARQFPNYSSELNVNALLLGDSALYLCASSLGRGEGGSDTQYFGPGTRLTVL.

The rearrangement joins TRBV10-3 to TRBJ2-3; D ambiguous. Germline CDR1 reads ENHRY; CDR2 reads SYGVKD. Between the trimmed V and J ends, which lost 2 bases and 11 bases, there was a span of 14 bases. The CDR3 runs 13 residues. The CDR3 is CAISEGPADEQYF. CDR3 bases: TGTGCCATCAGTGAGGGACCCGCCGACGAGCAGTATTTT.

The gene calls are TRBV5-4 and TRBJ2-1; tentative D call: TRBD2 (5 bases). The CDR3 has 14 residues. Germline lookup yields CDR1 SGHNT and CDR2 YYREEE (reference sequence). The germline V and J ends were trimmed by 0 bases and 7 bases, with 11 bases remaining between them. The CDR3 DNA sequence: TGTGCCAGCAGCTTGGCAGCGGTTTCGAATGAGCAGTTCTTC. This sequence encodes CASSLAAVSNEQFF.